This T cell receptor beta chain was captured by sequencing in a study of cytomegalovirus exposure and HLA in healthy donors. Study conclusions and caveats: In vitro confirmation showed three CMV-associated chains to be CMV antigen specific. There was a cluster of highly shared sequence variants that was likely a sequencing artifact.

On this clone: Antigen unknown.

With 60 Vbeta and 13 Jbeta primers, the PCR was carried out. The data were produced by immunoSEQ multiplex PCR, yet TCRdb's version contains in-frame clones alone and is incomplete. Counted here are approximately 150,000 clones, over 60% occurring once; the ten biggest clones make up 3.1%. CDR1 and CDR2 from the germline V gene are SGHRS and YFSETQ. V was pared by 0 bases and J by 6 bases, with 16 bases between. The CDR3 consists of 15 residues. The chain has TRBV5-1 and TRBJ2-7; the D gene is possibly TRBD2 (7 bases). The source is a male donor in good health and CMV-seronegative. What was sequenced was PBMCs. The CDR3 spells CASSLEGRGASEQYF. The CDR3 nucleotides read TGCGCCAGCAGCTTGGAGGGCCGGGGGGCGAGCGAGCAGTACTTC. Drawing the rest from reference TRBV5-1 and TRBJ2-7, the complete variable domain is KAGVTQTPRYLIKTRGQQVTLSCSPISGHRSVSWYQQTPGQGLQFLFEYFSETQRNKGNFPGRFSGRQFSNSRSEMNVSTLELGDSALYLCASSLEGRGASEQYFGPGTRLTVT.